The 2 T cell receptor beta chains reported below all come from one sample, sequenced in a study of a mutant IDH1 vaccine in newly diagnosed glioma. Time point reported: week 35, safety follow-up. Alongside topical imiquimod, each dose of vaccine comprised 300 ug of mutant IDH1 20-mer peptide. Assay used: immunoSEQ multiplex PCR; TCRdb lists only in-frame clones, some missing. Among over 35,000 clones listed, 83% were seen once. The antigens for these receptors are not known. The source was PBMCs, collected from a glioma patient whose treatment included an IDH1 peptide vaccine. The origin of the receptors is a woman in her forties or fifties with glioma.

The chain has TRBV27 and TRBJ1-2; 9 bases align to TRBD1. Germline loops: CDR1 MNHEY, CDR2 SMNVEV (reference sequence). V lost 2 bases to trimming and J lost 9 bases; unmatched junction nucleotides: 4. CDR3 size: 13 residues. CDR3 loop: CASSLRTGVSYTF. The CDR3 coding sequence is TGTGCCAGCAGTTTAAGGACAGGGGTTAGCTACACCTTC.

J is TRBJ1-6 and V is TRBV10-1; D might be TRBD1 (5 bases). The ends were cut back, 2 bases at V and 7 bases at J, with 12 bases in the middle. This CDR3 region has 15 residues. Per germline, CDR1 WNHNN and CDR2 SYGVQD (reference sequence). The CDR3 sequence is CASSENGTTNSPLHF. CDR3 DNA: TGCGCCAGCAGTGAGAATGGGACCACCAATTCACCCCTCCACTTT.